This paragraph covers one TCR beta chain sequence. CDR3 length: 16 residues. With 2 bases clipped from V and 0 bases from J, the junction kept 4 bases outside the gene matches. Germline CDR1 LNHDA, CDR2 SQIVND (reference sequence). The data belong to a study of cytomegalovirus exposure and HLA in healthy donors. The PCR contained 60 Vbeta and 13 Jbeta primers. Sequenced by immunoSEQ multiplex PCR; TCRdb stores in-frame clones only, minus some. The table counts 150,000 or so clones; around 1.5% lies in the top ten. This TCR was recovered from a woman aged 50 to 60 in good health and CMV-seronegative. The sample comprised PBMCs. This chain uses TRBV19 with TRBJ1-3; 7 nucleotides match TRBD1. Here the CDR3 DNA reads TGTGCCAGTAGTATATTGGGACAGAGCTCTGGAAACACCATATATTTT. It yields the protein CASSILGQSSGNTIYF. Looking up the rest from reference TRBV19 and TRBJ1-3 gives the full variable domain: DGGITQSPKYLFRKEGQNVTLSCEQNLNHDAMYWYRQDPGQGLRLIYYSQIVNDFQKGDIAEGYSVSREKKESFPLTVTSAQKNPTAFYLCASSILGQSSGNTIYFGEGSWLTVV.